This T cell receptor (beta chain) was retrieved from a study of tumor-infiltrating lymphocytes in primary liver carcinoma. Study information: Regardless of tissue type, samples showed similar yields of roughly 3.65 to 8 million productive TCRbeta reads.

CDR1 and CDR2 from the germline V gene are LGHNA and YNFKEQ. The CDR3 is 17 residues long, ends included. From about 490 ng of total RNA, TCR beta-specific cDNA was reverse-transcribed using a constant-region primer. ARM-PCR, slightly modified, supplied the TCR beta libraries through three nested multiplex PCR rounds. Running 10 cycles apiece, the first two PCR rounds relied on TRBV1-TRBV30 forward primers together with a C-beta reverse primer. A single record per CDR3 protein comes from TCRdb applying MiXCR to the multiplex PCR reads. Of approximately 330,000 distinct CDR3 sequences in the sample, less than 65% are singletons; the top ten hold under 8%. As concerns this clonotype: No antigen is known for it. The DNA is omitted, as the CDR3 cannot be located on it reliably, and the CDR3 follows TCRdb's listing.

Whole-study results and caveats: Among the pair types, tumor region pairs showed more overlap than tumor-adjacent and tumor-blood pairs. Bulk samples went unsorted, so CD4+ and CD8+ repertoires were not compared.

The blood RNA (from unsorted whole blood) was obtained, and germline DNA was also extracted. No patient had received treatment, and all had chronic HBV infection. V gene TRBV4-2 combines with J gene TRBJ1-2; the table's D gene call, TRBD1, was not cross checked with the DNA. This clonotype originated in a man in his forties with primary liver carcinoma and hepatitis B virus infection. Material for sequencing was peripheral blood. CDR3: CTSSQDSYPGYDYGCTF.